This T cell receptor (beta chain) came from a study of blood T cell repertoires in COVID-19. Study-level information: Samples representing acute and convalescent COVID-19 were sourced from the United States, Italy and Spain. T cells, B-cell-depleted T cells, or PBMCs supplied cDNA or gDNA.

V was shortened by 6 bases and J by 6 bases, with 20 bases between the two germline ends. Germline lookup yields CDR1 MDHEN and CDR2 SYDVKM. The CDR3 totals 16 residues. Study processing details: Estimation of nucleated cell counts relied on the amplification of reference gene primers. Measured with immunoSEQ multiplex PCR; TCRdb has only the in-frame clones, and not every one. The V and J calls and clone size were taken over from that table, and D and trimming were inferred from the DNA. This table has 200,000 to 250,000 clones, roughly 89% appearing once. This clone was counted only a few times. The chain is built from TRBV28 and TRBJ1-4, with D possibly matching TRBD1 (6 bases). The receptor's source is a man between 60 and 75 years old who had recovered from COVID-19. Sample: peripheral blood. The CDR3 reads CASRPDRSSRHEKLFF. CDR3 DNA: TGTGCCAGCAGACCCGACAGGTCTTCCCGCCATGAAAAACTGTTTTTT.